Shown below are 29 T cell receptor beta chains from a single sample sequenced in a study of CD8 T cells in ankylosing spondylitis. Study-wide results and limits: A TCR beta motif of several highly homologous variants seemed to mark ankylosing spondylitis blood.

Their recognized antigens are unknown. MiXCR, run by TCRdb on the 5' RACE reads, gives a single entry per CDR3 protein. The sample yields about 800,000 distinct CDR3 sequences, approximately 10% seen once. Material: blood, either unsorted or a sorted T cell fraction (not recorded which). Every receptor here comes from a male donor with ankylosing spondylitis.

The V gene is TRBV7-2, the J gene TRBJ2-1; TRBD2 agrees at 10 bases. CDR1 SGHTA and CDR2 FQGNSA come from the germline V gene. CDR3 length: 16 residues. V was pared by 5 bases and J by 4 bases, with 8 bases of the junction left unmatched. CDR3 bases: TGTGCCAGCAGCCTCCATCTAGCGGGGGAATACAATGAGCAGTTCTTC. The encoded protein is CASSLHLAGEYNEQFF.

The chain recombines TRBV7-4 with TRBJ1-2; D remains unclear. Per germline, CDR1 SGHVT and CDR2 SQSDAQ. This CDR3 has 17 amino acids. V was cut by 1 base and J by 0 bases, with 15 bases left in between. The DNA of the CDR3 is TGTGCCAGCAGCTTAGGGAGGGAGGTGCGGGCTAACTATGGCTACACCTTC. Encoded protein: CASSLGREVRANYGYTF.

This clonotype was seen at least ten times. The chain employs TRBV6-5 and TRBJ2-7; weak D call: TRBD1 (7 bases). The CDR3 totals 14 residues. CDR1 and CDR2 (germline): MNHEY, SVGAGI. V was clipped by 2 bases and J by 3 bases, with 11 bases between them. CDR3 region: CASSYGGTVYEQYF. CDR3 in DNA: TGTGCCAGCAGTTACGGGGGGACAGTCTACGAGCAGTACTTC.

The table lists this clonotype with a few counts. The junction departs from the called germline gene at one end, perhaps through a read error. The chain recombines TRBV6-2 or TRBV6-3 with TRBJ2-4; 10 nucleotides line up with TRBD2. The CDR3 has 14 residues. The germline gives CDR1 MNHEY, CDR2 SVGEGT. CDR3 sequence reads: CASSYGLAARGGNF. CDR3 DNA sequence: TGTGCCAGCAGTTACGGACTAGCGGCACGCGGAGGGAACTTC.

Here the CDR3 reads CSVDGAGVGNTIYF. Here the CDR3 DNA reads TGCAGCGTTGACGGTGCAGGGGTCGGAAACACCATATATTTT. The chain links TRBV29-1 to TRBJ1-3; a weak D match, TRBD1 (6 bases). The germline V gene encodes CDR1 SQVTM and CDR2 ANQGSEA. CDR3 length: 14 amino acids. With 3 bases removed from V and 4 bases from J, the gap between germline ends came to 13 bases.

The J gene is TRBJ2-5, the V gene TRBV29-1; D could derive from TRBD1 or TRBD2 (5 bases each). Per the germline V gene, CDR1 is SQVTM and CDR2 is ANQGSEA. This CDR3 comprises 16 residues. V gave up 0 bases and J gave up 5 bases, with 19 bases separating them. The CDR3 bases are TGCAGCGTTGAAGAATGGGACGACAACGCGTGGGAGACCCAGTACTTC. It yields the protein CSVEEWDDNAWETQYF.

The chain employs TRBV6-1 and TRBJ1-1; D perhaps matches TRBD1 (5 bases). Germline loops: CDR1 MNHNS, CDR2 SASEGT. The CDR3 sequence is 15 residues long. V lost 6 bases and J 6 bases, leaving 20 bases between the germline ends. As DNA, the CDR3 is TGTGCCAGCAGGAATCCCGGGGACCCAAAGCCTGAAGCTTTCTTT. Its translation: CASRNPGDPKPEAFF.

This clonotype was detected only a few times. CDR3 protein: CASSSQGGDNQPQHF. CDR3 DNA: TGTGCCAGCAGCTCACAGGGGGGCGACAATCAGCCCCAGCATTTT. The chain combines TRBV5-6 with TRBJ1-5; 8 bases are a match to TRBD1. V lost 3 bases and J lost 3; bases outside the gene matches: 5. This CDR3 region has 15 residues. CDR1 and CDR2 (germline): SGHDT, YYEEEE. Supplemented by reference TRBV5-6 and TRBJ1-5, the full variable domain reads DAGVTQSPTHLIKTRGQQVTLRCSPKSGHDTVSWYQQALGQGPQFIFQYYEEEERQRGNFPDRFSGHQFPNYSSELNVNALLLGDSALYLCASSSQGGDNQPQHFGDGTRLSIL.

This clonotype has just a few counts. CDR3 region: CSALPGLYPYEQYF. As DNA, the CDR3 is TGCAGTGCTCTCCCAGGACTGTACCCCTACGAGCAGTACTTC. This rearrangement joins TRBV20-1 to TRBJ2-7; a possible D gene is TRBD2 (5 bases). Looked up from germline, CDR1 is DFQATT and CDR2 is SNEGSKA (reference sequence). Deletions cut 5 bases from V and 2 bases from J, with 16 bases between. The CDR3 runs 14 residues.

This clonotype was recorded a few times. The J gene is TRBJ2-1, the V gene TRBV5-1; D unresolved. The ends were cut back, 3 bases at V and 0 bases at J, with 13 bases in the middle. The CDR3 totals 16 residues. Per the germline V gene, CDR1 is SGHRS and CDR2 is YFSETQ. This CDR3 is CASSWGLTPSYNEQFF. For the CDR3, the DNA is TGCGCCAGCAGCTGGGGTTTGACCCCCTCCTACAATGAGCAGTTCTTC.

The chain links TRBV27 to TRBJ2-5; perhaps TRBD1 as D (5 bases). CDR1 MNHEY and CDR2 SMNVEV come from the germline V gene (reference sequence). V lost 0 bases to trimming and J lost 4 bases, with 12 bases between them. This CDR3 is built from 15 residues. CDR3 coding DNA: TGTGCCAGCAGTTTATCCTCCAGGGTGCGAGAGACCCAGTACTTC. Its protein is CASSLSSRVRETQYF.

This clonotype was observed a few times. V is TRBV6-1 and J is TRBJ1-2; D uncertain. V lost 5 bases to trimming and J lost 6 bases, with 22 bases between them. The CDR3 runs 16 residues. The V gene's germline CDR1 is MNHNS and CDR2 SASEGT. CDR3 DNA sequence: TGTGCCAGCAGTCCGGAGGCGGTCAGGACTCGAGATGGCTACACCTTC. Protein sequence: CASSPEAVRTRDGYTF.

This clonotype was seen a few times. The chain combines TRBV7-2 with TRBJ2-1; 10 positions agree with TRBD2. In germline, CDR1 is SGHTA, CDR2 FQGNSA. With V trimmed by 5 bases and J by 4 bases, 11 bases remained unmatched. CDR3 size: 17 residues. Here the CDR3 reads CASSKQSGLAVYNEQFF. DNA of the CDR3: TGTGCCAGCAGCAAGCAAAGCGGACTAGCGGTATACAATGAGCAGTTCTTC.

This clonotype was found a few times. The V call is TRBV7-2, the J call TRBJ2-3; 8 bases line up with TRBD2. The CDR3 has 15 residues. CDR1 and CDR2 from the germline V gene are SGHTA and FQGNSA. V lost 0 bases to trimming and J lost 7 bases; unmatched junction nucleotides: 6. The CDR3 DNA reads TGTGCCAGCAGCTTAGCTAGCGGGGAATTCAATACGCAGTATTTT. Its translation is CASSLASGEFNTQYF.

This chain joins TRBV12-3 or TRBV12-4 and TRBJ2-7; TRBD2 is a possible D gene (5 bases). This CDR3 is 13 amino acids long. Trimming removed 5 bases from V and 1 base from J, with 9 bases in between. CDR3 sequence: CASSVDYSYEQYF. The CDR3, as DNA: TGTGCCAGCAGTGTTGACTATTCCTACGAGCAGTACTTC.

This clonotype occurred a few times. The chain has TRBV6-1 and TRBJ1-5; no reliable D call. The ends were cut back, 7 bases at V and 7 bases at J, with 17 bases in the middle. The CDR3 spans 14 residues. Germline values: CDR1 MNHNS, CDR2 SASEGT. CDR3 bases: TGTGCCAGCACCTGGGAGAGGGTTGGCCAGCCCCAGCATTTT. Translated: CASTWERVGQPQHF.

This clonotype was picked up a small number of times. The rearrangement links TRBV2 to TRBJ1-5; D remains ambiguous. Germline V gives CDR1 SNHLY, CDR2 FYNNEI. The CDR3 has 14 amino acids. V lost 4 bases to trimming and J lost 3 bases, with 10 bases between them. The CDR3 nucleotides read TGTGCCAGCAGTGTTTTCCAGTCCAATCAGCCCCAGCATTTT. Translated: CASSVFQSNQPQHF.

The chain recombines TRBV7-6 with TRBJ2-7; no definite D call. The germline V gene has CDR1 SGHVS and CDR2 FNYEAQ. This CDR3 comprises 13 residues. Trimming removed 6 bases at V and 7 bases at J, with 16 bases between. In DNA form, the CDR3 reads TGTGCCAGCAGTCTCACCGGGTTTTGGGAGCAGTACTTC. It specifies CASSLTGFWEQYF.

This clonotype has a handful of counts. The chain recombines TRBV20-1 with TRBJ2-1; 8 bases map to TRBD1. The J segment lost 8 bases and the V segment lost 2 bases, leaving 5 bases of the junction unmatched. The CDR3 runs to 13 residues. Per the germline V gene, CDR1 is DFQATT and CDR2 is SNEGSKA (reference sequence). The CDR3 spells CSARRDRTDEQFF. In DNA, the CDR3 is TGCAGTGCTAGAAGGGACAGGACGGATGAGCAGTTCTTC.

The chain joins TRBV12-3 or TRBV12-4 to TRBJ1-1; 7 nucleotides align to TRBD1. This CDR3 has 12 amino acids. V lost 6 bases and J lost 7; bases outside the gene matches: 5. The CDR3 is CASSPNRGEAFF. In DNA form, the CDR3 reads TGTGCCAGCAGCCCCAACAGGGGTGAAGCTTTCTTT.

This clonotype was picked up a small number of times. The gene calls are TRBV20-1 and TRBJ2-5; TRBD2 agrees at 7 bases. V was pared by 4 bases and J by 2 bases, with 13 bases of the junction left unmatched. This CDR3 is 16 amino acids long. Germline values: CDR1 DFQATT, CDR2 SNEGSKA (reference sequence). CDR3 nucleotide sequence: TGCAGTGCTAACCCAAGGGGAGCGGGAATACAAGAGACCCAGTACTTC. It specifies CSANPRGAGIQETQYF.

This clonotype has more than one count but fewer than ten. The CDR3 spells CASSQRPLGNTEAFF. CDR3 DNA: TGTGCCAGCAGTCAACGACCTCTTGGGAACACTGAAGCTTTCTTT. V usage is TRBV12-3 or TRBV12-4 and J usage is TRBJ1-1; D not resolved. CDR3 length: 15 amino acids. Trimming removed 5 bases from V and 1 base from J, with 14 bases in between.

Ten or more counts support this clonotype. The rearrangement uses TRBV12-3 or TRBV12-4 and TRBJ1-2; D remains ambiguous. The CDR3 extends over 11 amino acids. V lost 3 bases to trimming and J lost 7 bases, with 6 bases between them. CDR3 sequence (DNA): TGTGCCAGCAGTTTGGTGGGTGGCTACACCTTC. Its protein is CASSLVGGYTF.

There are a few counts of this clonotype. The chain recombines TRBV12-3 or TRBV12-4 with TRBJ2-2; D remains ambiguous. V was clipped by 4 bases and J by 4 bases, with 10 bases between them. The length of the CDR3 is 14 residues. In DNA form, the CDR3 reads TGTGCCAGCAGTTCGACGGATCGCACCGGGGAGCTGTTTTTT. Translating gives CASSSTDRTGELFF.

This clonotype has just a few counts. This chain connects TRBV6-2 or TRBV6-3 to TRBJ2-4, with 8 bases that match TRBD2. This CDR3 region has 14 residues. Germline CDR1 and CDR2: MNHEY and SVGEGT. J lost 6 bases, V lost 2 bases, and 3 bases had no gene match. This CDR3 is CASSYELAGNIQYF. Written as DNA, the CDR3 is TGTGCCAGCAGTTACGAGCTAGCGGGAAACATTCAGTACTTC.

The sample holds a few counts of this clonotype. The V gene is TRBV7-9, the J gene TRBJ2-3; D gene ambiguous. The germline V gene has CDR1 SEHNR and CDR2 FQNEAQ (reference sequence). With 5 bases removed from V and 2 bases from J, the gap between germline ends came to 8 bases. The CDR3 runs to 13 residues. CDR3 sequence (DNA): TGTGCCAGCAGCACCCGAATCACAGATACGCAGTATTTT. This sequence encodes CASSTRITDTQYF.

This rearrangement joins TRBV4-2 to TRBJ1-5, with a weak D call TRBD1 (5 bases). CDR3 length: 15 amino acids. V shed 3 bases and J shed 3 bases, with 12 bases lying between them. The V gene's germline CDR1 is LGHNA and CDR2 YNFKEQ. Here the CDR3 reads CASSHGGGDNQPQHF. CDR3 bases: TGTGCCAGCAGCCACGGTGGGGGGGACAATCAGCCCCAGCATTTT.

Only a few counts were recorded for this clonotype. The J gene is TRBJ2-1, the V gene TRBV30, with 8 bases lining up with TRBD2. Germline V gives CDR1 GTSNPN, CDR2 SVGIG (reference sequence). The CDR3 contains 14 residues. V gave up 5 bases and J gave up 7 bases; unmatched junction bases: 10. This chain's CDR3 is CAWGRGGGRNEQFF. The CDR3 DNA follows: TGTGCCTGGGGTCGGGGGGGAGGGCGTAATGAGCAGTTCTTC.

The chain is built from TRBV10-1 and TRBJ1-2; maybe TRBD1 (5 bases). CDR1 WNHNN and CDR2 SYGVQD come from the germline V gene (reference sequence). V gave up 5 bases and J gave up 4 bases, with 20 bases separating them. The CDR3 covers 16 residues. Here the CDR3 reads CASSNITGTDRYGYTF. CDR3 coding DNA: TGCGCCAGCAGTAACATTACCGGGACGGATCGCTATGGCTACACCTTC.